This passage covers 4 T cell receptor beta chains from one sample sequenced in a study of technical replicates of blood from four donors. The assay was immunoSEQ multiplex PCR, and TCRdb's table has in-frame clones only and misses some. This sample yields roughly 12,000 clones, of which almost 80% are seen a single time; about 14% belongs to the top ten. Sequenced material: PBMCs. The receptors shown here come from a human donor in good health.

The chain carries TRBV27 and TRBJ2-1, with 7 bases aligning to TRBD1. Germline-derived CDR1 and CDR2 are MNHEY and SMNVEV (reference sequence). V dropped 6 bases and J dropped 4; count of bases not matched to a gene: 3. The CDR3 length is 13 residues. CDR3 residues: CASSRDSYNEQFF. The CDR3 nucleotides are TGTGCCAGCAGCAGGGACAGTTACAATGAGCAGTTCTTC.

This rearrangement joins TRBV7-8 to TRBJ2-1; 13 bases agree with TRBD2. CDR3 length: 21 residues. CDR1 is SGHVS and CDR2 is FQNEAQ in the germline V gene. Trimming cost V 6 bases and J 0 bases; bases outside gene matches: 17. CDR3 in amino acids: CASSPKRVPGLAGSSYNEQFF. The CDR3 DNA reads TGTGCCAGCAGTCCCAAAAGGGTCCCGGGACTAGCGGGGAGCTCCTACAATGAGCAGTTCTTC.

The gene calls are TRBV15 and TRBJ2-1, with D possibly matching TRBD2 (5 bases). The CDR3 totals 16 residues. In germline, CDR1 is LNHNV, CDR2 YYDKDF (reference sequence). Trimming stripped 1 base from V and 8 bases from J, with 18 bases between. The CDR3 loop is CATSRAGRERFYEQFF. In DNA form, the CDR3 reads TGTGCCACCAGCAGAGCCGGAAGGGAGAGGTTTTATGAGCAGTTCTTC. Variable domain in full (rest from reference TRBV15 and TRBJ2-1): DAMVIQNPRYQVTQFGKPVTLSCSQTLNHNVMYWYQQKSSQAPKLLFHYYDKDFNNEADTPDNFQSRRPNTSFCFLDIRSPGLGDTAMYLCATSRAGRERFYEQFFGPGTRLTVL.

The V gene is TRBV5-1, the J gene TRBJ2-7, with a tentative D call TRBD2 (6 bases). Trimming pared 6 bases from V and 0 bases from J, leaving 13 bases between. This CDR3 has 14 amino acids. In germline, CDR1 is SGHRS, CDR2 YFSETQ. CDR3 residues: CASTTGGSSYEQYF. CDR3 sequence (DNA): TGCGCCAGCACGACTGGGGGGAGCTCCTACGAGCAGTACTTC. The full variable domain, with the rest looked up from reference TRBV5-1 and TRBJ2-7, is KAGVTQTPRYLIKTRGQQVTLSCSPISGHRSVSWYQQTPGQGLQFLFEYFSETQRNKGNFPGRFSGRQFSNSRSEMNVSTLELGDSALYLCASTTGGSSYEQYFGPGTRLTVT.